Below are 14 T cell receptor beta chains sequenced from a single sample in a study of control samples from healthy donors and cancer patients. The protocol was immunoSEQ multiplex PCR, while the TCRdb copy is restricted to in-frame clones and leaves out a portion. The sample contains 100,000 to 150,000 clones, roughly 90% of which appear only once. The sample comprised blood. These receptors were obtained from a man aged 18 to 30 in good health.

The V gene is TRBV6-5, the J gene TRBJ1-2; 8 bases are shared with TRBD1. Germline CDR1 reads MNHEY; CDR2 reads SVGAGI. After removal of 6 bases from V and 3 bases from J, the junction contained 6 bases not matched to a gene. This CDR3 has 14 amino acids. CDR3: CASRRTGIDYGYTF. For the CDR3, the DNA is TGTGCCAGCAGACGGACAGGGATCGACTATGGCTACACCTTC.

The rearrangement uses TRBV5-1 and TRBJ2-7, with TRBD1 matching over 7 bases. Germline loops: CDR1 SGHRS, CDR2 YFSETQ. With 9 bases clipped from V and 0 bases from J, the junction kept 9 bases outside the gene matches. The length of the CDR3 is 14 residues. For the CDR3, the DNA is TGCGCCACCAAGGGGACAGCTAGCTCCTACGAGCAGTACTTC. Protein sequence: CATKGTASSYEQYF.

The V call is TRBV29-1, the J call TRBJ1-2, with 8 positions matching TRBD1. Germline V gene lookup returns CDR1 SQVTM and CDR2 ANQGSEA. The CDR3 has 11 residues. This chain's CDR3 is CTPGQAYGYTF. Here the CDR3 DNA reads TGCACTCCGGGACAGGCCTATGGCTACACCTTC.

The chain combines TRBV4-1 with TRBJ2-1, with 9 bases lining up with TRBD2. Germline CDR1 MGHRA, CDR2 YSYEKL. The length of the CDR3 is 16 residues. The V segment lost 6 bases and the J segment 5 bases; nucleotides outside the gene matches: 11. CDR3 protein: CASSPPTSGLNNEQFF. In DNA form, the CDR3 reads TGCGCCAGCAGTCCCCCGACTAGCGGACTAAACAATGAGCAGTTCTTC.

This clone was recorded only once. This chain uses TRBV7-9 with TRBJ1-1; D is undetermined. CDR3 length equals 11 residues. Germline V lookup: CDR1 SEHNR, CDR2 FQNEAQ (reference sequence). With 2 bases removed from V and 8 bases from J, the gap between germline ends came to 6 bases. DNA of the CDR3: TGTGCCAGCAGCTTATACCAGGAAGCTTTCTTT. Its translation is CASSLYQEAFF.

The chain employs TRBV6-5 and TRBJ2-1; D may be TRBD2 (5 bases). The CDR3 totals 13 residues. V lost 5 bases and J lost 7, with 12 bases in between. Germline-derived CDR1 and CDR2 are MNHEY and SVGAGI. CDR3: CASSPGLLNEQFF. The CDR3 region has the DNA TGTGCCAGCAGTCCGGGATTGTTAAATGAGCAGTTCTTC.

This chain links TRBV28 with TRBJ1-6, with D possibly being TRBD1 (5 bases). Germline V CDR1 and CDR2: MDHEN, SYDVKM. This CDR3 spans 16 amino acids. The V end lost 9 bases, the J end lost 10 bases, and 25 bases lay between the germline ends. CDR3 in amino acids: CASEERTYFRVSPLHF. CDR3 nucleotides: TGTGCCAGTGAGGAAAGGACTTATTTCAGGGTCTCACCCCTCCACTTT.

This clone was counted only a few times. The V gene is TRBV10-1, the J gene TRBJ1-2; D unresolved. The CDR3 totals 14 residues. V was trimmed by 0 bases and J by 6 bases, leaving 11 bases between them. The germline gives CDR1 WNHNN, CDR2 SYGVQD (reference sequence). CDR3 DNA: TGCGCCAGCAGTGAGTCCAAAGGGTTTAATGGCTACACCTTC. Translating it yields CASSESKGFNGYTF.

The chain uses TRBV30 and TRBJ2-7; 8 bases are a match to TRBD1. Germline trimming cut 5 bases from V and 0 bases from J; bases unmatched to any gene: 0. This CDR3 region has 12 residues. Germline V CDR1 and CDR2: GTSNPN, SVGIG (reference sequence). The CDR3 reads CAWGQGSYEQYF. The CDR3 DNA reads as TGTGCCTGGGGACAGGGCTCCTACGAGCAGTACTTC.

This clone was detected once. The chain employs TRBV19 and TRBJ1-4; D gene uncertain. Germline loops: CDR1 LNHDA, CDR2 SQIVND (reference sequence). Trimming took 11 bases from V and 0 from J, leaving 10 bases between them. CDR3 length: 13 amino acids. The CDR3 DNA is TGTGCCGCATCCGGTGCAACTAATGAAAAACTGTTTTTT. It is translated as CAASGATNEKLFF.

The chain has TRBV6-4 and TRBJ2-1, with 10 bases that match TRBD2. CDR3 length: 17 residues. V trimming: 3 bases; J trimming: 0 bases; junction bases outside the gene matches: 5. Germline V CDR1 and CDR2: MRHNA, SNTAGT. As DNA, the CDR3 is TGTGCCAGCAGTGAGGGGGCTAGCGGGGGCTCCTACAATGAGCAGTTCTTC. Amino acid sequence: CASSEGASGGSYNEQFF.

This rearrangement joins TRBV5-4 to TRBJ2-3; 10 bases map to TRBD1. Trimming at V came to 4 bases and at J to 3 bases, leaving 2 bases not matched to a gene. This CDR3 is built from 14 residues. Germline V gene lookup returns CDR1 SGHNT and CDR2 YYREEE (reference sequence). The CDR3 sequence: CASSRQGATDTQYF. CDR3 nucleotide sequence: TGTGCCAGCAGCCGACAGGGGGCAACAGATACGCAGTATTTT.

CDR3 sequence: CASSQSGVSYNEQFF. DNA for the CDR3: TGTGCCAGCAGCCAATCAGGGGTCTCCTACAATGAGCAGTTCTTC. The V and J genes are TRBV4-2 and TRBJ2-1; perhaps TRBD1 as D (6 bases). The CDR3 has 15 residues. The germline V gene encodes CDR1 LGHNA and CDR2 YNFKEQ. Trimming took off 2 bases at V and 0 bases at J, with 8 bases between the two ends.

The V gene is TRBV9, the J gene TRBJ2-3; weak D call: TRBD2 (5 bases). The CDR3 sequence is 15 residues long. Per the germline V gene, CDR1 is SGDLS and CDR2 is YYNGEE. V shed 0 bases and J shed 3 bases, with 11 bases lying between them. Here the CDR3 reads CASSVGTSSTDTQYF. CDR3 coding DNA: TGTGCCAGCAGCGTAGGGACTTCTAGTACAGATACGCAGTATTTT.